Listed below are T cell receptor beta chains from one sample, sequenced in a study of identical twins. TCRdb reprocessed the 5' RACE reads with MiXCR, giving one entry per CDR3 protein. The table shows nearly 250,000 distinct CDR3 sequences, with about 7.3% occurring only once. These same records also appear under a second study, on yellow fever vaccine responses in identical twins.

Sequencing input: memory (CD45RO+) T cells sorted from blood. The receptors originated from a young woman in good health. Both conserved end residues are part of each CDR3. A D gene is named only where the DNA matches it firmly. The size field is filled for only some rows; it gives once, few, many or a size class.

clone_size,d_call,j_call,v_call,cdr3_nt,cdr3_aa
-,TRBD2,TRBJ2-1,TRBV7-2,TGTGCCAGCAGGTCGACTAGCGGGAGTCATGAGCAGTTCTTC,CASRSTSGSHEQFF
-,TRBD2,TRBJ2-1,TRBV11-2,TGTGCCAGCAGCCTCTCCCCTAGCGGGGGGTACAATGAGCAGTTCTTC,CASSLSPSGGYNEQFF
-,TRBD2,TRBJ2-3,TRBV15,TGTGCCACCAGCAGAGGAGCGGGGCGGACAGATACGCAGTATTTT,CATSRGAGRTDTQYF
-,TRBD2,TRBJ2-3,TRBV28,TGTGCCAGCAGTTTGGTGGGGTGGGCGGGGGGTAGCACAGATACGCAGTATTTT,CASSLVGWAGGSTDTQYF
few,TRBD1,TRBJ1-2,TRBV20-1,TGCAGTGCCACTGACAGGGGGCAAGGTGGCTACACCTTC,CSATDRGQGGYTF
-,-,TRBJ2-2,TRBV7-9,TGTGCCAGCAGCTTAGATCGCCAGGGGGGCAACACCGGGGAGCTGTTTTTT,CASSLDRQGGNTGELFF
many,-,TRBJ2-5,TRBV20-1,TGCAGTGCTAAATGGGATTCGGCGGTAGAGACCCAGTACTTC,CSAKWDSAVETQYF
many,-,TRBJ1-1,TRBV15,TGTGCCACCAGCCCCGGTTGGACTGAAGCTTTCTTT,CATSPGWTEAFF
few,TRBD1,TRBJ1-6,TRBV2,TGTGCCAGCCGGGACAGTAATTCACCCCTCCACTTT,CASRDSNSPLHF
many,-,TRBJ2-1,TRBV5-1,TGCGCCAGCAGCTTGCTCGGGGGAATAAGCTCCTACAATGAGCAGTTCTTC,CASSLLGGISSYNEQFF
few,TRBD2,TRBJ2-3,TRBV11-2,TGTGCCAGCAGCTCGACTAGCGGGGGGGTGGATACGCAGTATTTT,CASSSTSGGVDTQYF
few,-,TRBJ2-2,TRBV2,TGTGCCAGCAGTGACAGGGCAAAGCGCGCGACCGGGGAGCTGTTTTTT,CASSDRAKRATGELFF
-,TRBD1,TRBJ1-1,TRBV20-1,TGCAGTGCCAACTTCCGGGACAGGGGCCCAGCCTCCCAAGCTTTCTTT,CSANFRDRGPASQAFF
many,TRBD1,TRBJ2-2,TRBV20-1,TGCAGTGCTAGACTTTACAGGGGGGACACCGGGGAGCTGTTTTTT,CSARLYRGDTGELFF
-,-,TRBJ1-2,TRBV24-1,TGTGCCACCAGTGATTTCCAGGCGGACTATGGCTACACCTTC,CATSDFQADYGYTF
-,TRBD2,TRBJ2-5,TRBV20-1,TGCAGTGCTACTACTAGCGGGGGGGAGACCCAGTACTTC,CSATTSGGETQYF
-,-,TRBJ2-1,TRBV20-1,TGCAGTGCTAGAGATCTGGCAGCGGCGATTTACAATGAGCAGTTCTTC,CSARDLAAAIYNEQFF
-,-,TRBJ2-6,TRBV6-1,TGTGCCAGCAGTAGGGTTTCTGGGGCCAACGTCCTGACTTTC,CASSRVSGANVLTF
few,-,TRBJ1-2,TRBV20-1,TGCAGTGCTCACTATGGCTACACCTTC,CSAHYGYTF
many,TRBD1,TRBJ2-1,TRBV29-1,TGCAGCGTGAGACAGGGGTCGAGGGGGTTGGGTGAGCAGTTCTTC,CSVRQGSRGLGEQFF
-,-,TRBJ1-6,TRBV5-1,TGCGCCAGCAGCCGGGACTCCCGGGGGTCCTATAATTCACCCCTCCACTTT,CASSRDSRGSYNSPLHF
many,-,TRBJ2-3,TRBV28,TGTGCCAGCAGTTCCTCCAAGCACGGAGGTCAGTATTTT,CASSSSKHGGQYF
many,-,TRBJ2-6,TRBV5-6,TGTGCCAGCAAGTACTCCTACTCTGGGGCCAACGTCCTGACTTTC,CASKYSYSGANVLTF
-,-,TRBJ2-7,TRBV7-9,TGTGCCAGCAGCTTAAGTCGGCTAGGCGGTGAGCAGTACTTC,CASSLSRLGGEQYF
-,-,TRBJ2-1,TRBV5-1,TGCGCCAGCAGCCCGGAAACCACAAACAATGAGCAGTTCTTC,CASSPETTNNEQFF
few,TRBD2,TRBJ2-1,TRBV18,TGTGCCAGCTCACCGGTGCGGGAGAGGACGGGCAATGAGCAGTTCTTC,CASSPVRERTGNEQFF
few,-,TRBJ2-5,TRBV5-1,TGCGCCAGCAGCCCGGGACTTACCGAGGGGGAGACCCAGTACTTC,CASSPGLTEGETQYF
many,-,TRBJ1-2,TRBV3-1,TGTGCCAGCAGCCGATCCCGGGGAATCTTCCATGGCTACACCTTC,CASSRSRGIFHGYTF
many,TRBD1,TRBJ1-1,TRBV5-6,TGTGCCAGCAGCCACGGGACAGGGGTTAACACTGAAGCTTTCTTT,CASSHGTGVNTEAFF
few,TRBD1,TRBJ1-5,TRBV24-1,TGTGCCACCAGTGCAACAGGGGATAGTCAGCCCCAGCATTTT,CATSATGDSQPQHF
-,-,TRBJ2-2,TRBV12-3/TRBV12-4,TGTGCCAGCAGTTTTGGGGTTTTAACCGGGGAGCTGTTTTTT,CASSFGVLTGELFF
many,TRBD1,TRBJ1-1,TRBV20-1,TGCAGTGCTAGAGATCAGACAGGGAGGCGTGAAGCTTTCTTT,CSARDQTGRREAFF
many,-,TRBJ2-3,TRBV9,TGTGCCAGCAGCGTAGCTCGCCTAGGGACAGATACGCAGTATTTT,CASSVARLGTDTQYF
-,-,TRBJ2-2,TRBV4-2,TGTGCCAGCAGCCAAGATCGGGGAGCTTCGGGGGAGCTGTTTTTT,CASSQDRGASGELFF
few,TRBD1,TRBJ2-3,TRBV10-1,TGCGCCAGCAGCTCCGGGACAGGGGCAGATACGCAGTATTTT,CASSSGTGADTQYF
-,-,TRBJ2-7,TRBV12-3/TRBV12-4,TGTGCCAGCAGTCTACAGACAGTCCGATCCTACGAGCAGTACTTC,CASSLQTVRSYEQYF
few,-,TRBJ2-7,TRBV29-1,TGCAGCGTAAGGGATGAGTACGAGCAGTACTTC,CSVRDEYEQYF